What follows are 11 T cell receptor beta chains derived from one specimen sequenced in a study of blood T cells in healthy people across ages. A second PCR, run for about 6 to 12 cycles, used a sample-barcoded 5' primer plus a J-beta primer mix. TCRdb ran MiXCR on the 5' RACE reads and lists one entry per CDR3 protein. The table records some 320,000 distinct CDR3 sequences, around 30% of them present only once. Specimen: blood. Every receptor here comes from a woman between 65 and 79 years old in good health.

In this sample, this clonotype turned up a few times. CDR3: CASSLQGWSAYEQYF. DNA for the CDR3: TGTGCCAGCAGCTTACAGGGCTGGTCTGCCTACGAGCAGTACTTC. The chain links TRBV7-2 to TRBJ2-7; maybe TRBD1 (5 bases). This CDR3 has 15 amino acids. V lost 2 bases, J lost 2 bases, and 13 bases lay in between. In germline, CDR1 is SGHTA, CDR2 FQGNSA.

The CDR3 here is CASSLGDRSGANVLTF. The DNA of the CDR3 is TGCGCCAGCAGCTTGGGGGATAGGTCTGGGGCCAACGTCCTGACTTTC. This chain links TRBV5-1 with TRBJ2-6; D is undetermined. CDR1 is SGHRS, CDR2 YFSETQ, per germline. Trimming stripped 0 bases from V and 1 base from J, with 8 bases between. This CDR3 spans 16 amino acids.

CDR3 sequence reads: CASSDGLAGTKNIQYF. The CDR3 coding sequence is TGTGCCAGCAGTGACGGACTAGCGGGTACCAAAAACATTCAGTACTTC. This chain joins TRBV12-3 or TRBV12-4 and TRBJ2-4; 11 bases match TRBD2. The V gene end was trimmed by 5 bases and the J gene end by 2 bases; junction bases not matched to a gene: 5. The CDR3 spans 16 residues.

This clonotype was counted a few times. The chain is built from TRBV5-1 and TRBJ2-7, with 8 bases aligning to TRBD1. The CDR3 covers 15 residues. Germline loops: CDR1 SGHRS, CDR2 YFSETQ. With 4 bases clipped from V and 2 bases from J, the junction kept 8 bases outside the gene matches. In DNA, the CDR3 is TGCGCCAGCAGCACACGACAGGGGCATGCCTACGAGCAGTACTTC. This codes for CASSTRQGHAYEQYF.

This clonotype appeared a few times. The V gene is TRBV12-3 or TRBV12-4, the J gene TRBJ2-7; D gene unclear. The end of the DNA aligns better with TRBJ2-1, so the J call may be wrong. This CDR3 region has 13 residues. CDR3 sequence: CASSQLGYNEQFF. CDR3 sequence (DNA): TGTGCCAGCAGTCAGCTAGGCTACAATGAGCAGTTCTTC.

This sequence joins TRBV7-2 and TRBJ2-2; D possibly corresponds to TRBD1 (5 bases). The CDR3 consists of 17 residues. V lost 2 bases to trimming and J lost 0 bases, with 13 bases between them. CDR1 and CDR2 from the germline V gene are SGHTA and FQGNSA. CDR3: CASSLSRASANTGELFF. CDR3 DNA: TGTGCCAGCAGCTTATCCAGGGCCAGCGCGAACACCGGGGAGCTGTTTTTT.

This clonotype was counted many times. The rearrangement links TRBV5-1 to TRBJ2-5; possibly TRBD2 for D (5 bases). V lost 0 bases and J 0 bases, leaving 9 bases between the germline ends. CDR1 and CDR2 (germline): SGHRS, YFSETQ. The CDR3 has 15 amino acids. In DNA form, the CDR3 reads TGCGCCAGCAGCTTGGGGCCGGGAAACCAAGAGACCCAGTACTTC. Its protein is CASSLGPGNQETQYF. Complete variable domain (other parts from reference TRBV5-1 and TRBJ2-5): KAGVTQTPRYLIKTRGQQVTLSCSPISGHRSVSWYQQTPGQGLQFLFEYFSETQRNKGNFPGRFSGRQFSNSRSEMNVSTLELGDSALYLCASSLGPGNQETQYFGPGTRLLVL.

This clonotype was seen only a few times. The rearrangement links TRBV18 to TRBJ1-2; 8 nucleotides line up with TRBD1. CDR1 and CDR2 from the germline V gene are KGHSH and LQKENI. V dropped 5 bases and J dropped 7; count of bases not matched to a gene: 3. The CDR3 covers 12 residues. The CDR3 sequence: CASSSTGAGYTF. The DNA of the CDR3 is TGTGCCAGCTCATCGACAGGGGCTGGCTACACCTTC.

This clonotype was detected a few times. CDR3 coding DNA: TGTGCCAGCAGCCCCCGGGCCTACGAGCAGTTCTTC. Residues: CASSPRAYEQFF. The chain employs TRBV3-1 and TRBJ2-1; D gene uncertain. V was pared by 4 bases and J by 10 bases, with 11 bases between. The CDR3 is 12 amino acids. The germline CDR1 and CDR2 sequences are LGHDT and YNNKEL (reference sequence).

This clonotype was recorded a few times. The chain has TRBV24-1 and TRBJ1-2; 8 nucleotides match TRBD1. The CDR3 extends over 16 amino acids. Trimming removed 2 bases from V and 2 bases from J; junction bases left unmatched: 6. Germline CDR1 KGHDR, CDR2 SFDVKD. The CDR3 loop reads CATSDSGQGNNYGYTF. CDR3 DNA: TGTGCCACCAGTGATTCAGGACAGGGAAACAACTATGGCTACACCTTC.

This clonotype has more than one count but fewer than ten. It may be a read error: a sequence one base away is much more abundant. This chain links TRBV12-5 with TRBJ1-5; D call uncertain. The CDR3 runs 16 residues. CDR1 LGHNT and CDR2 FRNRAP come from the germline V gene. The CDR3: CVSALDPSGGNQPQHF. CDR3 in DNA: TGTGTTAGTGCCTTAGACCCTAGTGGTGGCAATCAGCCCCAGCATTTT.